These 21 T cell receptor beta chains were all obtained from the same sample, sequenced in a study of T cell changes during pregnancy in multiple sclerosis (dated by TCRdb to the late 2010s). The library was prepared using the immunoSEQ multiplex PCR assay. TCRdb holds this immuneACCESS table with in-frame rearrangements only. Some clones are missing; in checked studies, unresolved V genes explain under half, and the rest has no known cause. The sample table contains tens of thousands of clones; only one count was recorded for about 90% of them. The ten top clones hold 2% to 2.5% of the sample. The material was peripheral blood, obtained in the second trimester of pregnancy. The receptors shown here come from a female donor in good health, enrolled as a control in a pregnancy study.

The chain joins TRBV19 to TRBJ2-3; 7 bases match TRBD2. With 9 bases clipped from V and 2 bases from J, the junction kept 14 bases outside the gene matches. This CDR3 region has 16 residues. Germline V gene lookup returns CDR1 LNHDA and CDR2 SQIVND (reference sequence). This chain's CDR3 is CASNGPGGRATDTQYF. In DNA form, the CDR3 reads TGTGCCAGCAACGGCCCGGGTGGGAGGGCCACAGATACGCAGTATTTT.

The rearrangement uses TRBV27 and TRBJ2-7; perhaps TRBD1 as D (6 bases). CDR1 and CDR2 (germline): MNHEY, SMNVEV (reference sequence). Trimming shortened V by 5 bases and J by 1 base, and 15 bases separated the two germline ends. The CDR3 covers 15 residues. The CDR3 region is CASSPRTVRSYEQYF. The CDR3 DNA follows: TGTGCCAGCAGTCCCCGGACAGTGCGGTCCTACGAGCAGTACTTC.

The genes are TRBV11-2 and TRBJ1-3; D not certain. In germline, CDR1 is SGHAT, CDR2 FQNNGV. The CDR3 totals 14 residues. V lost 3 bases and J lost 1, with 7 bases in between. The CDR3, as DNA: TGTGCCAGCAGCTTTTTCCAATCTGGAAACACCATATATTTT. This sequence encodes CASSFFQSGNTIYF.

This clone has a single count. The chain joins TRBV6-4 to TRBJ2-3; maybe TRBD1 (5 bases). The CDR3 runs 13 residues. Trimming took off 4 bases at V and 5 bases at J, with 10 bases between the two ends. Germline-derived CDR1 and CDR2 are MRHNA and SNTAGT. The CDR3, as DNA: TGTGCCAGCAGTGTGGGGCCCGAAGATACGCAGTATTTT. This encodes CASSVGPEDTQYF.

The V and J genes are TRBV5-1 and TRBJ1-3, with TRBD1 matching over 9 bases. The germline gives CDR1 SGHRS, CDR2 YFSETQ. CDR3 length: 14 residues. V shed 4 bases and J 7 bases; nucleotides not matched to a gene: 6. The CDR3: CASSEGQGFNTIYF. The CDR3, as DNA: TGCGCCAGCAGCGAAGGACAGGGGTTTAACACCATATATTTT.

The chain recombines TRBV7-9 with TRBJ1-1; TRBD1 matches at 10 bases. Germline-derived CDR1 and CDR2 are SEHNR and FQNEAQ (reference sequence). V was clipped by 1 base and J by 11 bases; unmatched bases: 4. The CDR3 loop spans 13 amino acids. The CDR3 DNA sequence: TGTGCCAGCAGCTTAGGGACAGGGGGAGAGGCTTTCTTT. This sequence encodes CASSLGTGGEAFF.

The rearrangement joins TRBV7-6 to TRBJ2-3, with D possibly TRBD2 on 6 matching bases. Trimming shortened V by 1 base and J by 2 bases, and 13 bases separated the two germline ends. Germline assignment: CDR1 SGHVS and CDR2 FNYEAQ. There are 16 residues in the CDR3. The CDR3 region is CASSLGGGTHTDTQYF. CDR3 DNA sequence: TGTGCCAGCAGCTTAGGGGGCGGGACCCACACAGATACGCAGTATTTT.

The CDR3: CASSITGMTSYEQYF. CDR3 DNA: TGTGCCAGCAGCATAACAGGGATGACCTCCTACGAGCAGTACTTC. The rearrangement joins TRBV5-4 to TRBJ2-7, with D tentatively TRBD1 (6 bases). The CDR3 sequence is 15 residues long. Germline CDR1 reads SGHNT; CDR2 reads YYREEE (reference sequence). Trimming took off 4 bases at V and 0 bases at J, with 14 bases between the two ends.

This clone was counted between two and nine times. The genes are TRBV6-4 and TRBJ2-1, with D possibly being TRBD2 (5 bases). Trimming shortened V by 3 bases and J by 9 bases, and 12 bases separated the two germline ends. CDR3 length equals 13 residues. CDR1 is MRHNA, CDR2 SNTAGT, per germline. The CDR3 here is CASSEVDSSEQFF. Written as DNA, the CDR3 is TGTGCCAGCAGTGAGGTGGACTCCAGTGAGCAGTTCTTC.

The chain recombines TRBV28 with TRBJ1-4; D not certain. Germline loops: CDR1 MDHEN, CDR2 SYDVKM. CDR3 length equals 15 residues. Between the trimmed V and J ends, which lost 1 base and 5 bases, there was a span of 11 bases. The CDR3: CASSLSGKGNEKLFF. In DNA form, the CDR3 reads TGTGCCAGCAGTTTATCGGGAAAAGGGAATGAAAAACTGTTTTTT.

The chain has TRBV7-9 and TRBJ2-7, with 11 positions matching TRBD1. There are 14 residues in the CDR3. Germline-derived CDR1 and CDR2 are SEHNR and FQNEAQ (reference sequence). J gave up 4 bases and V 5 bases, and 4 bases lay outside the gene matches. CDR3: CASSQDRGLYEQYF. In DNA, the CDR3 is TGTGCCAGCAGCCAGGACAGGGGGCTATACGAGCAGTACTTC. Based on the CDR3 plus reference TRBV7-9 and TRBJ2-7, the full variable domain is DTGVSQNPRHKITKRGQNVTFRCDPISEHNRLYWYRQTLGQGPEFLTYFQNEAQLEKSRLLSDRFSAERPKGSFSTLEIQRTEQGDSAMYLCASSQDRGLYEQYFGPGTRLTVT.

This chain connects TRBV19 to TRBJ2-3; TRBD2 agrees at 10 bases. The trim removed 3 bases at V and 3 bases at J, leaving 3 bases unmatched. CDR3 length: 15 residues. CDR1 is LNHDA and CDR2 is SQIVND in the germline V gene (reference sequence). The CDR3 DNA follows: TGTGCCAGTAGTATTCCTAGCGGGGGAACAGATACGCAGTATTTT. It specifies CASSIPSGGTDTQYF.

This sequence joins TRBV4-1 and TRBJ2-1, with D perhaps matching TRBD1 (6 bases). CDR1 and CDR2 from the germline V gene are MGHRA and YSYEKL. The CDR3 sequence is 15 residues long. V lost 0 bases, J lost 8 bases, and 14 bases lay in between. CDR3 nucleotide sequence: TGCGCCAGCAGCCAAGACACAGGGTTGTATTATGAGCAGTTCTTC. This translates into CASSQDTGLYYEQFF.

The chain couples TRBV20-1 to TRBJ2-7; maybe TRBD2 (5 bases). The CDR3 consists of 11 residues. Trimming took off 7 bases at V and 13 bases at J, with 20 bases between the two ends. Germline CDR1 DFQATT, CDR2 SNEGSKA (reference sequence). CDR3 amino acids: CSVHDYTGCYF. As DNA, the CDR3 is TGCAGTGTCCACGACTACACCGGATGCTACTTC.

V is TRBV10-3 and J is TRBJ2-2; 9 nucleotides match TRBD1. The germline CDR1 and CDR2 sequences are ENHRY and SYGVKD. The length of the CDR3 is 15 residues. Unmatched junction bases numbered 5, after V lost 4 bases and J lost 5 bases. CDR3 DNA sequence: TGTGCCATCAGTGCGGGACAGGGAAGTACCGGGGAGCTGTTTTTT. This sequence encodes CAISAGQGSTGELFF.

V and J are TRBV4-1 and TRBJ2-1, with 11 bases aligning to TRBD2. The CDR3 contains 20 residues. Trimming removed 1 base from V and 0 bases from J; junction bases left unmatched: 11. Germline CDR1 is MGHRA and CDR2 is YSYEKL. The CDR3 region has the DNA TGCGCCAGCAGCCAAGCTTATCTAGCGGGGGGTCATAGCTCCTACAATGAGCAGTTCTTC. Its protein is CASSQAYLAGGHSSYNEQFF.

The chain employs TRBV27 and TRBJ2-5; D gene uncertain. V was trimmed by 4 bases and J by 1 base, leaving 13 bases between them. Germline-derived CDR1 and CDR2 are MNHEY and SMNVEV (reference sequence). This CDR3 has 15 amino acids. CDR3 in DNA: TGTGCCAGCAGTTCCGTCGATGCCGGCCAAGAGACCCAGTACTTC. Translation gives CASSSVDAGQETQYF.

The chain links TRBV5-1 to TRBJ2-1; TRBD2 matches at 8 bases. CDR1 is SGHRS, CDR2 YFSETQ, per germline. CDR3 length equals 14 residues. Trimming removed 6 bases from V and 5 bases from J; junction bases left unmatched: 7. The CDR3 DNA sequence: TGCGCCAGCATGGGGGCGGGAGGACACAATGAGCAGTTCTTC. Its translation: CASMGAGGHNEQFF.

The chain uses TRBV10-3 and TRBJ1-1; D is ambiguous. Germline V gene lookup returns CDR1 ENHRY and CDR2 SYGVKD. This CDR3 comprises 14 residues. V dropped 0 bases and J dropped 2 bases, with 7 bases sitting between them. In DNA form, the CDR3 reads TGTGCCATCAGTGAGTCGCCGGTTAACACTGAAGCTTTCTTT. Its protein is CAISESPVNTEAFF.

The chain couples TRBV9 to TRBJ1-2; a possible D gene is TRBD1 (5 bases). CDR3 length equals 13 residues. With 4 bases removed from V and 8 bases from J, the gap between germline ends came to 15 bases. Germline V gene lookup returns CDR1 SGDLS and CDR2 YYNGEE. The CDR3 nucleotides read TGTGCCAGCAGCCCTACAGGAGCTTGGGGCTACACCTTC. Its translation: CASSPTGAWGYTF.

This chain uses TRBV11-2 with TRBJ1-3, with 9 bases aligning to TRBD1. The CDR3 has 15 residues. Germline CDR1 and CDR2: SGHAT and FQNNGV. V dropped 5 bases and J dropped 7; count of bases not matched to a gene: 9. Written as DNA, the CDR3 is TGTGCCAGCAGCGAATACAGGGGGCGCTGGAACACCATATATTTT. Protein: CASSEYRGRWNTIYF.